The rows below give T cell receptor beta chains drawn from one sample of a study of shared clonotypes between healthy human individuals. TCRdb's table, derived via immunoSEQ multiplex PCR, lists solely in-frame clones and lacks some. In the table there are about 460,000 clones, around 77% of which are singletons. The sequenced sample was PBMCs. The receptors come from a woman aged 35 to 49 in good health. Some clones in this sample may be carry-over from other donors' samples. The CDR3 runs from the conserved cysteine through the conserved F or W. The order of the fields is D gene, J gene, clone size, V gene, CDR3 DNA, CDR3 protein. The D gene is left open where the match is weak. Some rows have no size entry. The others give once, few or many, or a class for an expanded clone.

d_call: .; j_call: TRBJ2-5; clone_size: .; v_call: TRBV4-3; cdr3_nt: TGCGCCAGTCGTCAGGGGATGTGGTTAGAGACCCAGTACTTC; cdr3_aa: CASRQGMWLETQYF
d_call: .; j_call: TRBJ2-7; clone_size: many; v_call: TRBV15; cdr3_nt: TGTGCCACCAGCAGAGATCCCACAGGGCACACCTACGAGCAGTACTTC; cdr3_aa: CATSRDPTGHTYEQYF
d_call: TRBD1; j_call: TRBJ1-2; clone_size: .; v_call: TRBV28; cdr3_nt: TGTGCCAGCAGTTTGGGACAGGGCTATGGCTACACCTTC; cdr3_aa: CASSLGQGYGYTF
d_call: .; j_call: TRBJ2-7; clone_size: .; v_call: TRBV10-2; cdr3_nt: TGCGCCAGCAGCCCTGGGAGGACATACGAGCAGTACTTC; cdr3_aa: CASSPGRTYEQYF
d_call: .; j_call: TRBJ2-7; clone_size: few; v_call: TRBV15; cdr3_nt: TGTGCCACCAGCAGCCCGGGCACCTACGAGCAGTACTTC; cdr3_aa: CATSSPGTYEQYF
d_call: .; j_call: TRBJ2-2; clone_size: many; v_call: TRBV2; cdr3_nt: TGTGCCAGCAGTGAAGCGCGGCTAGCGTACGGGGAGCTGTTTTTT; cdr3_aa: CASSEARLAYGELFF
d_call: .; j_call: TRBJ2-7; clone_size: many; v_call: TRBV6-1; cdr3_nt: TGTGCCAGCAGTAAAGACAGGACGTCAGAAGAGCAGTACTTC; cdr3_aa: CASSKDRTSEEQYF
d_call: TRBD2; j_call: TRBJ2-1; clone_size: .; v_call: TRBV5-1; cdr3_nt: TGCGCCAGCTGGCCAGGAACTAGCGGGAGCAATGAGCAGTTCTTC; cdr3_aa: CASWPGTSGSNEQFF
d_call: .; j_call: TRBJ2-1; clone_size: .; v_call: TRBV9; cdr3_nt: TGTGCCAGCAGCCGAGGCACCACCGGGTACAATGAGCAGTTCTTC; cdr3_aa: CASSRGTTGYNEQFF
d_call: TRBD1; j_call: TRBJ2-1; clone_size: .; v_call: TRBV5-1; cdr3_nt: TGCGCCAGCAGTATGGGGACAGGGTTCAATGAGCAGTTCTTC; cdr3_aa: CASSMGTGFNEQFF
d_call: TRBD1; j_call: TRBJ2-1; clone_size: .; v_call: TRBV10-3; cdr3_nt: TGTGCCATCAGTGACGGGACAGGGGTCAATGAGCAGTTCTTC; cdr3_aa: CAISDGTGVNEQFF
d_call: TRBD2; j_call: TRBJ2-5; clone_size: .; v_call: TRBV7-9; cdr3_nt: TGTGCCAGCAGCCCGAGGGACGGGGGGGAGACCCAGTACTTC; cdr3_aa: CASSPRDGGETQYF
d_call: .; j_call: TRBJ2-7; clone_size: .; v_call: TRBV27; cdr3_nt: TGTGCCAGCAGTTGGACAAGGGAAAGCTACGAGCAGTACTTC; cdr3_aa: CASSWTRESYEQYF
d_call: TRBD2; j_call: TRBJ2-3; clone_size: .; v_call: TRBV29-1; cdr3_nt: TGCAGCGTTGACCGCGGGAGGGGTACAGATACGCAGTATTTT; cdr3_aa: CSVDRGRGTDTQYF
d_call: .; j_call: TRBJ2-7; clone_size: .; v_call: TRBV7-9; cdr3_nt: TGTGCCAGCAGCTTAGACAGGAGTCCCTACGAGCAGTACTTC; cdr3_aa: CASSLDRSPYEQYF
d_call: TRBD2; j_call: TRBJ2-3; clone_size: .; v_call: TRBV10-3; cdr3_nt: TGTGCCATCAGGACGTTAGCGGGAGGGCCCTCCCTTAGCACAGATACGCAGTATTTT; cdr3_aa: CAIRTLAGGPSLSTDTQYF
d_call: .; j_call: TRBJ2-1; clone_size: .; v_call: TRBV4-1; cdr3_nt: TGCGCCAGCAGCCAAGTCCCGGCTGCGAGCGGGTACAATGAGCAGTTCTTC; cdr3_aa: CASSQVPAASGYNEQFF
d_call: TRBD2; j_call: TRBJ2-1; clone_size: once; v_call: TRBV28; cdr3_nt: TGTGCCAGCAGCCCACCTTCTAGCGGGAGACGGAACAATGAGCAGTTCTTC; cdr3_aa: CASSPPSSGRRNNEQFF
d_call: .; j_call: TRBJ1-2; clone_size: .; v_call: TRBV28; cdr3_nt: TGTGCCGCCGGGCCACGCTATGGCTACACCTTC; cdr3_aa: CAAGPRYGYTF
d_call: .; j_call: TRBJ1-2; clone_size: .; v_call: TRBV6-6; cdr3_nt: TGTGCCAGCAGTAGCCTATACCAGGACAGAATTTATGGCTACACCTTC; cdr3_aa: CASSSLYQDRIYGYTF
d_call: .; j_call: TRBJ1-1; clone_size: many; v_call: TRBV7-2; cdr3_nt: TGTGCCAGCAGCCGCGGACAGAACACTGAAGCTTTCTTT; cdr3_aa: CASSRGQNTEAFF
d_call: .; j_call: TRBJ2-7; clone_size: once; v_call: TRBV9; cdr3_nt: TGTGCCAGCAGCGGAATTTTTGGCGAGCAGTACTTC; cdr3_aa: CASSGIFGEQYF
d_call: .; j_call: TRBJ2-5; clone_size: .; v_call: TRBV7-7; cdr3_nt: TGTGCTAGCAGCTTTGGGGGGCGGGAGACCCAGTACTTC; cdr3_aa: CASSFGGRETQYF
d_call: TRBD1; j_call: TRBJ2-7; clone_size: once; v_call: TRBV5-6; cdr3_nt: TGTGCCAGCAGCACGACAGGGGGGCCCTACGAGCAGTACTTC; cdr3_aa: CASSTTGGPYEQYF
d_call: TRBD1; j_call: TRBJ1-3; clone_size: .; v_call: TRBV2; cdr3_nt: TGTGCCAGCAGTGTGGGACAGGGAAACACCATATATTTT; cdr3_aa: CASSVGQGNTIYF
d_call: .; j_call: TRBJ1-3; clone_size: .; v_call: TRBV28; cdr3_nt: TGTGCCAGCACCCAAGGTGGAAACACCATATATTTT; cdr3_aa: CASTQGGNTIYF
d_call: .; j_call: TRBJ2-3; clone_size: .; v_call: TRBV6-6; cdr3_nt: TGTGCCAGCAGTTACTCACAGGGCCCATCCCCAGATACGCAGTATTTT; cdr3_aa: CASSYSQGPSPDTQYF
d_call: .; j_call: TRBJ1-3; clone_size: .; v_call: TRBV29-1; cdr3_nt: TGCAGCGTTGAGACGGGGGCCCGAAACACCATATATTTT; cdr3_aa: CSVETGARNTIYF
d_call: .; j_call: TRBJ2-6; clone_size: .; v_call: TRBV18; cdr3_nt: TGTGCCAGCTCACCAGTGGTTTCTGGGGCCAACGTCCTGACTTTC; cdr3_aa: CASSPVVSGANVLTF
d_call: TRBD1; j_call: TRBJ1-1; clone_size: medium-sized; v_call: TRBV6-5; cdr3_nt: TGTGCCAGCCGACAGGGGAGCGCTGAAGCTTTCTTT; cdr3_aa: CASRQGSAEAFF
d_call: TRBD1; j_call: TRBJ1-6; clone_size: .; v_call: TRBV28; cdr3_nt: TGTGCCAGCAGTTCTGGACAGGATAATTCACCCCTCCACTTT; cdr3_aa: CASSSGQDNSPLHF
d_call: .; j_call: TRBJ1-2; clone_size: .; v_call: TRBV4-1; cdr3_nt: TGCGCCAGCAGCCACCGGACAGCTGGCGGGTACACCTTC; cdr3_aa: CASSHRTAGGYTF
d_call: .; j_call: TRBJ2-3; clone_size: .; v_call: TRBV21-1; cdr3_nt: TGTGCCAGCAGCGCCCAAGACAGGGGGCGCTTAAGGCTGGAACCCTACACAGATACGCAGTATTTT; cdr3_aa: CASSAQDRGRLRLEPYTDTQYF
d_call: TRBD1; j_call: TRBJ1-5; clone_size: .; v_call: TRBV28; cdr3_nt: TGTGCCAGCAGCCAACAGGGGATGAATCAGCCCCAGCATTTT; cdr3_aa: CASSQQGMNQPQHF
d_call: .; j_call: TRBJ2-2; clone_size: .; v_call: TRBV27; cdr3_nt: TGTGCCAGCATTGGTAGGGTCACCGGGGAGCTGTTTTTT; cdr3_aa: CASIGRVTGELFF
d_call: .; j_call: TRBJ2-2; clone_size: .; v_call: TRBV2; cdr3_nt: TGTGCCAGCTGCGTCGGGAGCACCGGGGAGCTGTTTTTT; cdr3_aa: CASCVGSTGELFF
d_call: .; j_call: TRBJ1-5; clone_size: .; v_call: TRBV4-1; cdr3_nt: TGCGCCAGCAGCCAAGATATGGGAGGGGGCAATCAGCCCCAGCATTTT; cdr3_aa: CASSQDMGGGNQPQHF
d_call: .; j_call: TRBJ2-1; clone_size: .; v_call: TRBV7-9; cdr3_nt: TGTGCCAGCAGCTTTGTGGGGTCCTACAATGAGCAGTTCTTC; cdr3_aa: CASSFVGSYNEQFF
d_call: .; j_call: TRBJ1-2; clone_size: .; v_call: TRBV18; cdr3_nt: TGTGCCAGCTCACCGCAGGGAATGGAAGGCTACACCTTC; cdr3_aa: CASSPQGMEGYTF
d_call: .; j_call: TRBJ2-1; clone_size: .; v_call: TRBV7-9; cdr3_nt: TGTGCCAGCAGCTTAATTAATACCAATGAGCAGTTCTTC; cdr3_aa: CASSLINTNEQFF
d_call: .; j_call: TRBJ2-7; clone_size: .; v_call: TRBV30; cdr3_nt: TGTGCCTGGAGAAACCCCGGGCCTCCAGACCAAGACCTGAAAACCTACGAGCAGTACTTC; cdr3_aa: CAWRNPGPPDQDLKTYEQYF
d_call: .; j_call: TRBJ2-5; clone_size: .; v_call: TRBV10-1; cdr3_nt: TGCGCCAGCAGTCAGGGGAACGAAGAGACCCAGTACTTC; cdr3_aa: CASSQGNEETQYF
d_call: .; j_call: TRBJ1-1; clone_size: .; v_call: TRBV10-2; cdr3_nt: TGCGCCAGCAGGGAAACAGCACTGAACACTGAAGCTTTCTTT; cdr3_aa: CASRETALNTEAFF
d_call: TRBD1; j_call: TRBJ1-2; clone_size: .; v_call: TRBV5-4; cdr3_nt: TGTGCCAGCAGCTCTGGACAGGGGGCTCATGGCTACACCTTC; cdr3_aa: CASSSGQGAHGYTF
d_call: .; j_call: TRBJ2-1; clone_size: .; v_call: TRBV29-1; cdr3_nt: TGCAGCGCATGGACAGACTACAATGAGCAGTTCTTC; cdr3_aa: CSAWTDYNEQFF
d_call: .; j_call: TRBJ2-3; clone_size: .; v_call: TRBV25-1; cdr3_nt: TGTGCCAGCCGGGACACGGGCACAGATACGCAGTATTTT; cdr3_aa: CASRDTGTDTQYF
d_call: .; j_call: TRBJ1-4; clone_size: .; v_call: TRBV15; cdr3_nt: TGTGCCACCAGCAGAGACAGGGGACCAACTAATGAAAAACTGTTTTTT; cdr3_aa: CATSRDRGPTNEKLFF
d_call: TRBD2; j_call: TRBJ2-1; clone_size: .; v_call: TRBV18; cdr3_nt: TGTGCCACCCTCGAACTAGCGGGAGGACGCTCCTACAATGAGCAGTTCTTC; cdr3_aa: CATLELAGGRSYNEQFF
d_call: TRBD1; j_call: TRBJ1-1; clone_size: .; v_call: TRBV19; cdr3_nt: TGTGCCAGTAGTACTCAGGGGGGCACTGAAGCTTTCTTT; cdr3_aa: CASSTQGGTEAFF
d_call: .; j_call: TRBJ2-7; clone_size: .; v_call: TRBV7-2; cdr3_nt: TGTGCCAGCAGCCAAGTGGACTTTCTCTACGAGCAGTACTTC; cdr3_aa: CASSQVDFLYEQYF